These T cell receptor beta chains were read from a single sample in a study of molecular identifiers for immune sequencing clone quantification. MiXCR, run by TCRdb on the PCR reads, gives a single entry per CDR3 protein. The repertoire holds some 680,000 distinct CDR3 sequences, with roughly 27% as singletons. Sample: naive CD8+ T cells from blood, with Jurkat cell RNA spiked in. The receptors originated from a human donor in good health. Some libraries in this study had Jurkat cell RNA spiked in. Each CDR3 is given with its conserved first and last residue. A D gene is named only where the DNA matches it firmly. The size entry is marked missing in some rows and otherwise reads once, few, many or a size class.

j_gene | v_gene | d_gene | abundance | CDR3nt | CDR3aa
TRBJ2-1 | TRBV12-3/TRBV12-4 | - | - | TGTGCCAGCAGCTATGTAGAGCATGAGCAGTTCTTC | CASSYVEHEQFF
TRBJ2-5 | TRBV7-9 | TRBD1 | few | TGTGCCAGCAGCCTGGGGGACAGAAAAGAGACCCAGTACTTC | CASSLGDRKETQYF
TRBJ1-1 | TRBV5-4 | - | - | TGTGCCAGCAGCTACGGTGCCACTGAAGCTTTCTTT | CASSYGATEAFF
TRBJ1-1 | TRBV15 | - | - | TGTGCCACCAGCAGAGACCGACCGTCGAACACTGAAGCTTTCTTT | CATSRDRPSNTEAFF
TRBJ1-1 | TRBV7-9 | - | - | TGTGCCAGCAGCTTAGCGCAGGGTAAGGTCACTGAAGCTTTCTTT | CASSLAQGKVTEAFF
TRBJ2-7 | TRBV5-1 | TRBD1 | many | TGCGCCAGCACGCCCGGGACAGGGGCCCTCGAGCAGTACTTC | CASTPGTGALEQYF
TRBJ1-3 | TRBV5-1 | TRBD1 | - | TGCGCCAGCAGACGAGACAGGGGACCTGGAAACACCATATATTTT | CASRRDRGPGNTIYF
TRBJ2-7 | TRBV14 | - | few | TGTGCCAGCAGCTCGATCAAGACAGCCCCCTACGAGCAGTACTTC | CASSSIKTAPYEQYF
TRBJ1-5 | TRBV4-1 | - | - | TGCGCCAGCAGCCAAGAAATGGGCGGCGGCAATCAGCCCCAGCATTTT | CASSQEMGGGNQPQHF
TRBJ2-7 | TRBV7-9 | - | - | TGTGCCAGCAGTTCCGGATATTTGACGGAGCAGTGCTTC | CASSSGYLTEQCF
TRBJ1-1 | TRBV12-3/TRBV12-4 | - | many | TGTGCCAGCACTCTTATGGGAGTAAACACTGAAGCTTTCTTT | CASTLMGVNTEAFF
TRBJ2-1 | TRBV4-3 | TRBD2 | - | TGCGCCAGCAGCCACGGGACTAGCGGGGGGTCAAGCTCCTACAATGAGCAGTTCTTC | CASSHGTSGGSSSYNEQFF
TRBJ2-1 | TRBV12-3/TRBV12-4 | - | - | TGTGCCAGCAGTTTAAGAGGGGATGAGCAGTTCTTC | CASSLRGDEQFF
TRBJ2-7 | TRBV12-3/TRBV12-4 | TRBD1 | few | TGTGCCAGCAGTTTATGGGACAGGAGGACTAACGAGCAGTACTTC | CASSLWDRRTNEQYF
TRBJ2-5 | TRBV2 | - | few | TGTGCCAGCAGTGAAATCGGGGCGGGGAGTCCCCAAGAGACCCAGTACTTC | CASSEIGAGSPQETQYF
TRBJ1-6 | TRBV27 | TRBD1 | many | TGTGCCAGCAGTTTGGGACAGGGTTATTCACCCCTCCACTTT | CASSLGQGYSPLHF
TRBJ1-2 | TRBV6-6 | - | - | TGTGCCAGCAGTTACTCGAGTAACTCCGGGATTGGCTACACCTTC | CASSYSSNSGIGYTF
TRBJ2-7 | TRBV4-2 | - | many | TGTGCCAGCAGCCAAGATTCAAGCGGGCAAACCTACGAGCAGTACTTC | CASSQDSSGQTYEQYF
TRBJ2-2 | TRBV12-3/TRBV12-4 | TRBD2 | few | TGTGCCAGCAAAACCGGGACTAGCAACACCGGGGAGCTGTTTTTT | CASKTGTSNTGELFF
TRBJ1-1 | TRBV28 | - | - | TGTGCCAGCAGTCCCCAGGGGATCGACGGTGAAGCTTTCTTT | CASSPQGIDGEAFF